This TCR beta chain was identified during a study of blood T cell repertoires in COVID-19. On the study more broadly: Acute and convalescent COVID-19 samples came from the United States, Italy and Spain. From T cells, B-cell-depleted T cells, or PBMCs came the material, which was cDNA or gDNA.

Methods used by the authors: Nucleated cell number was recorded as an estimate derived from reference gene primer amplification. The table came from immunoSEQ multiplex PCR; TCRdb's copy has only in-frame clones and leaves some out. For V, J and clone size, that table is used; D and trimming come from the DNA. The data contain 150,000 to 200,000 clones, roughly 87% of them singletons. This clone has a single count. The CDR3 is 13 residues long. After removal of 4 bases from V and 11 bases from J, the junction contained 8 bases not matched to a gene. Germline values: CDR1 SEHNR, CDR2 FQNEAQ (reference sequence).

The chain links TRBV7-9 to TRBJ1-1, with 9 bases that match TRBD1. This receptor was identified in a woman aged 55-70 years who had recovered from COVID-19. The material sequenced was peripheral blood. The CDR3, as DNA: TGTGCCAGCAGCTCTGACAGGGGGGGAGTTGCTTTCTTT. This sequence encodes CASSSDRGGVAFF.